These 24 T cell receptor beta chains share one sample of origin, sequenced in a study of T cell repertoires in cytomegalovirus infection. TCRdb re-called the reads with MiXCR, one entry per CDR3 protein. The table includes about 300,000 distinct CDR3 sequences, around 25% detected once. Sequenced sample: PBMCs. These receptor sequences come from a human donor in good health (CMV status not recorded). Some clones in this sample may be carry-over from other donors' samples.

This clonotype was seen ten or more times. This chain connects TRBV7-2 to TRBJ2-7; the D is unclear. The CDR3 consists of 11 residues. Germline loops: CDR1 SGHTA, CDR2 FQGNSA. Trimming took off 5 bases at V and 7 bases at J, with 9 bases between the two ends. This chain's CDR3 is CASSTVGEQYF. For the CDR3, the DNA is TGTGCCAGCAGCACCGTAGGGGAGCAGTACTTC.

This clonotype was detected many times. The germline gene is not matched at one end of the junction; a read error may be the cause. This chain connects TRBV6-6 to TRBJ2-3, with TRBD2 identical over 7 bases. Germline-derived CDR1 and CDR2 are MNHNY and SVGAGI (reference sequence). CDR3 size: 16 residues. The CDR3 DNA is TGTGCCAGCAGGTACTCCCCTAGCGGTACCACAGATACGCAGTATTTT. This codes for CASRYSPSGTTDTQYF.

This clonotype has a count of ten or more. This sequence joins TRBV7-9 and TRBJ2-5, with 9 bases fitting TRBD1. The CDR3 has 15 residues. CDR1 and CDR2 (germline): SEHNR, FQNEAQ (reference sequence). With V trimmed by 7 bases and J by 5 bases, 11 bases remained unmatched. The CDR3 DNA reads TGTGCCAGCACCCAAGGGGCCGGACAGGGGGAGACCCAGTACTTC. Translating gives CASTQGAGQGETQYF.

This clonotype was picked up many times. The chain employs TRBV7-2 and TRBJ2-7; tentatively, D is TRBD2 (6 bases). Germline-derived CDR1 and CDR2 are SGHTA and FQGNSA. V was pared by 6 bases and J by 5 bases, with 11 bases between. The CDR3 contains 12 residues. The CDR3 sequence: CASREGGNEQYF. The CDR3 DNA reads as TGTGCCAGCAGAGAAGGCGGGAACGAGCAGTACTTC. Using reference TRBV7-2 and TRBJ2-7 for the parts outside the CDR3, the full variable domain is GAGVSQSPSNKVTEKGKDVELRCDPISGHTALYWYRQSLGQGLEFLIYFQGNSAPDKSGLPSDRFSAERTGGSVSTLTIQRTQQEDSAVYLCASREGGNEQYFGPGTRLTVT.

The V gene is TRBV29-1, the J gene TRBJ2-1; 15 bases match TRBD2. V trimming: 3 bases; J trimming: 4 bases; junction bases outside the gene matches: 4. The CDR3 sequence is 16 residues long. Germline V CDR1 and CDR2: SQVTM, ANQGSEA. CDR3 protein: CSVDLGLAGGYNEQFF. CDR3 sequence (DNA): TGCAGCGTTGACCTAGGACTAGCGGGAGGGTACAATGAGCAGTTCTTC.

The chain couples TRBV5-1 to TRBJ2-7; 10 nucleotides line up with TRBD2. Germline lookup yields CDR1 SGHRS and CDR2 YFSETQ. The CDR3 totals 15 residues. Unmatched junction bases numbered 8, after V lost 1 base and J lost 7 bases. This CDR3 is CASSLNPSGSFEQYF. CDR3 nucleotides: TGCGCCAGCAGCTTGAATCCTAGCGGGAGTTTTGAGCAGTACTTC.

This clonotype turned up a few times. CDR3 nucleotides: TGTGCCAGCAGTTACTCGGCGGGGATTGGCTACACCTTC. Its protein product is CASSYSAGIGYTF. The chain couples TRBV6-5 to TRBJ1-2; D not resolved. Germline CDR1 MNHEY, CDR2 SVGAGI. The CDR3 is made up of 13 amino acids. Deletions cut 0 bases from V and 7 bases from J, with 9 bases between.

This clonotype was observed many times. The chain is built from TRBV7-2 and TRBJ2-3; the D gene is possibly TRBD2 (6 bases). V gave up 1 base and J gave up 5 bases, with 10 bases separating them. The CDR3 is made up of 14 amino acids. Germline V gives CDR1 SGHTA, CDR2 FQGNSA. Here the CDR3 DNA reads TGTGCCAGCAGCTTAGGACGGGGGAGAGATACGCAGTATTTT. Translating it yields CASSLGRGRDTQYF. Drawing the rest from reference TRBV7-2 and TRBJ2-3, the complete variable domain is GAGVSQSPSNKVTEKGKDVELRCDPISGHTALYWYRQSLGQGLEFLIYFQGNSAPDKSGLPSDRFSAERTGGSVSTLTIQRTQQEDSAVYLCASSLGRGRDTQYFGPGTRLTVL.

This clonotype was counted many times. In DNA, the CDR3 is TGCAGCGTTATGGCTAGCGGGGGGGCCTTGGAGACCCAGTACTTC. Residues: CSVMASGGALETQYF. This chain joins TRBV29-1 and TRBJ2-5; the match to TRBD2 covers 12 bases. V was clipped by 5 bases and J by 5 bases; unmatched bases: 9. The germline gives CDR1 SQVTM, CDR2 ANQGSEA. This CDR3 is built from 15 residues.

The chain couples TRBV28 to TRBJ2-3; D gene unclear. Germline CDR1 is MDHEN and CDR2 is SYDVKM. V gave up 8 bases and J gave up 4 bases, with 16 bases separating them. There are 14 residues in the CDR3. CDR3 loop: CASSIPSLADTQYF. DNA of the CDR3: TGTGCCAGCTCCATACCCAGCCTGGCAGATACGCAGTATTTT.

The V gene is TRBV11-2, the J gene TRBJ2-3; maybe TRBD2 (5 bases). The length of the CDR3 is 14 residues. Per germline, CDR1 SGHAT and CDR2 FQNNGV. Trimming took 5 bases from V and 6 from J, leaving 15 bases between them. The CDR3 DNA reads TGTGCCAGCAGCCAGCAGGCGGGTCGGGATACGCAGTATTTT. Translation gives CASSQQAGRDTQYF.

The chain is built from TRBV7-9 and TRBJ2-7, with a possible D match to TRBD1 (6 bases). Germline CDR1 is SEHNR and CDR2 is FQNEAQ (reference sequence). The CDR3 contains 15 residues. Between the trimmed V and J ends, which lost 4 bases and 3 bases, there was a span of 16 bases. The CDR3 region is CASSSTGLGVYEQYF. The CDR3 nucleotides read TGTGCCAGCAGCTCAACAGGGCTTGGGGTCTACGAGCAGTACTTC.

The chain employs TRBV12-3 or TRBV12-4 and TRBJ2-2; D might be TRBD2 (6 bases). The CDR3 is 15 residues long. V was clipped by 6 bases and J by 4 bases, with 15 bases between them. The CDR3 is CASSPGTGGTGELFF. CDR3 in DNA: TGTGCCAGCAGCCCCGGGACCGGGGGCACCGGGGAGCTGTTTTTT.

V and J are TRBV28 and TRBJ1-2; 11 nucleotides line up with TRBD1. Germline V gene sequence: CDR1 MDHEN, CDR2 SYDVKM. J gave up 5 bases and V 5 bases, and 10 bases lay outside the gene matches. This CDR3 comprises 16 residues. The DNA of the CDR3 is TGTGCCAGCAGTCCTGGACAGGGGGCGCTTCGGTATGGCTACACCTTC. Amino acids: CASSPGQGALRYGYTF.

This clonotype was picked up a small number of times. V usage is TRBV2 and J usage is TRBJ2-7; possible D gene TRBD1, 6 bases. From germline, CDR1 is SNHLY and CDR2 FYNNEI. The V gene lost 3 bases and the J gene lost 2 bases, with 11 bases spanning the gap. The length of the CDR3 is 14 residues. For the CDR3, the DNA is TGTGCCAGCAGTGAGGAGAGGGGGACCTACGAGCAGTACTTC. Translating it yields CASSEERGTYEQYF.

This clonotype was counted a few times. The chain is built from TRBV6-2 or TRBV6-3 and TRBJ2-2, with a weak D call TRBD2 (5 bases). V lost 8 bases and J 4 bases, leaving 14 bases between the germline ends. There are 14 residues in the CDR3. CDR1 MNHEY and CDR2 SVGEGT come from the germline V gene. The chain's CDR3 is CASRLVGSTGELFF. The CDR3 nucleotides read TGTGCCAGCCGCCTGGTAGGGAGCACCGGGGAGCTGTTTTTT.

The chain combines TRBV28 with TRBJ2-3, with D perhaps matching TRBD1 (6 bases). CDR1 and CDR2 from the germline V gene are MDHEN and SYDVKM. CDR3 length: 13 amino acids. V lost 6 bases and J 1 base, leaving 8 bases between the germline ends. The CDR3 protein is CASRRTGTDTQYF. The CDR3, as DNA: TGTGCCAGCAGGCGGACAGGCACAGATACGCAGTATTTT.

This clonotype was picked up many times. The chain joins TRBV4-1 to TRBJ2-7; D gene ambiguous. Germline CDR1 reads MGHRA; CDR2 reads YSYEKL. This CDR3 has 14 residues. V lost 5 bases and J 0 bases, leaving 11 bases between the germline ends. The CDR3 coding sequence is TGCGCCAGCAGCGCCCCAGGCTTCTCCTACGAGCAGTACTTC. Its translation: CASSAPGFSYEQYF.

The CDR3 region has the DNA TGTGCCAGCAGCACCTTGGGTTACAATGAGCAGTTCTTC. Translation: CASSTLGYNEQFF. The chain links TRBV7-2 to TRBJ2-1; D gene uncertain. Germline values: CDR1 SGHTA, CDR2 FQGNSA. The V end was cut by 5 bases, the J end by 4 bases, with 9 bases between. This CDR3 has 13 amino acids.

The chain recombines TRBV28 with TRBJ1-1, with D tentatively TRBD1 (5 bases). Germline V gene sequence: CDR1 MDHEN, CDR2 SYDVKM. CDR3 length equals 13 residues. The germline V and J ends were trimmed by 8 bases and 7 bases, with 17 bases remaining between them. The CDR3 reads CASYDSLPFEAFF. CDR3 nucleotides: TGTGCCAGCTACGACAGTTTGCCATTTGAAGCTTTCTTT.

A few counts support this clonotype. V gene TRBV29-1 combines with J gene TRBJ1-2; D remains unclear. CDR1 and CDR2 from the germline V gene are SQVTM and ANQGSEA. This CDR3 is built from 11 residues. V was trimmed by 0 bases and J by 9 bases, leaving 8 bases between them. The CDR3 nucleotides are TGCAGCGTTGAAGAGGGGAGAAGCTACACCTTC. As protein: CSVEEGRSYTF.

This chain connects TRBV10-3 to TRBJ2-1; TRBD2 matches at 12 bases. CDR3 size: 14 residues. Germline V lookup: CDR1 ENHRY, CDR2 SYGVKD. The junction had 4 bases not matched to a gene; V was cut back by 0 bases and J by 13 bases. The CDR3 bases are TGTGCCATCAGTGAGTCTACTAGCGGGAGGTCACAGTTCTTC. Its translation: CAISESTSGRSQFF.

This clonotype was seen many times. V is TRBV10-3 and J is TRBJ1-4; D is perhaps TRBD1 (5 bases). Germline values: CDR1 ENHRY, CDR2 SYGVKD. V was trimmed by 3 bases and J by 10 bases, leaving 21 bases between them. The CDR3 is made up of 16 amino acids. The CDR3 sequence: CAISDPPAGGFGKLFF. The CDR3 bases are TGTGCCATCAGTGACCCCCCGGCGGGGGGGTTCGGAAAACTGTTTTTT.

This clonotype was counted a few times. This sequence joins TRBV11-2 and TRBJ1-6; 7 bases are a match to TRBD1. V was clipped by 5 bases and J by 6 bases; unmatched bases: 7. The CDR3 covers 15 residues. CDR1 and CDR2 from the germline V gene are SGHAT and FQNNGV. CDR3 DNA sequence: TGTGCCAGCAGCCCCAGGGACAGTTTTAATTCACCCCTCCACTTT. Protein sequence: CASSPRDSFNSPLHF. The full variable domain, its missing parts supplied by reference TRBV11-2 and TRBJ1-6, is EAGVAQSPRYKIIEKRQSVAFWCNPISGHATLYWYQQILGQGPKLLIQFQNNGVVDDSQLPKDRFSAERLKGVDSTLKIQPAKLEDSAVYLCASSPRDSFNSPLHFGNGTRLTVT.